The rows below give T cell receptor beta chains drawn from one sample of a study of blood T cell repertoires in COVID-19. The assay was immunoSEQ multiplex PCR, and TCRdb's table has in-frame clones only and misses some. This table has 150,000 to 200,000 clones, about 85% appearing once. The sequenced material came from peripheral blood. These receptors all stem from a man aged 55 to 70 with active or convalescent COVID-19. The CDR3 runs from the conserved cysteine through the conserved F or W. Each record gives: clone size, J gene, D gene, V gene, CDR3 protein, CDR3 DNA. A D gene is named only where the DNA matches it firmly. Size is omitted from some rows. Given values are once, few, many or a class for expanded clones.

clone_size: .; j_call: TRBJ1-5; d_call: .; v_call: TRBV4-1; cdr3_aa: CASSHVGRGGSNQPQHF; cdr3_nt: TGCGCCAGCAGCCATGTCGGACGGGGAGGAAGCAATCAGCCCCAGCATTTT
clone_size: .; j_call: TRBJ2-3; d_call: .; v_call: TRBV24-1; cdr3_aa: CATSRRGAGTDTQYF; cdr3_nt: TGTGCCACCAGTCGCAGGGGCGCGGGCACAGATACGCAGTATTTT
clone_size: .; j_call: TRBJ1-1; d_call: .; v_call: TRBV5-6; cdr3_aa: CASSLSGEGWTEAFF; cdr3_nt: TGTGCCAGCAGCTTGTCGGGGGAAGGGTGGACTGAAGCTTTCTTT
clone_size: .; j_call: TRBJ2-3; d_call: TRBD2; v_call: TRBV2; cdr3_aa: CASSLRGLAGGLTDTQYF; cdr3_nt: TGTGCCAGCAGTCTAAGAGGACTAGCGGGGGGACTCACAGATACGCAGTATTTT
clone_size: .; j_call: TRBJ2-2; d_call: TRBD2; v_call: TRBV6-4; cdr3_aa: CASSDGLAGTGELFF; cdr3_nt: TGTGCCAGCAGTGACGGGCTAGCGGGGACCGGGGAGCTGTTTTTT
clone_size: .; j_call: TRBJ1-5; d_call: .; v_call: TRBV2; cdr3_aa: CASSNYRDRGPQHF; cdr3_nt: TGTGCCAGCAGCAACTACAGGGACCGCGGGCCCCAGCATTTT
clone_size: .; j_call: TRBJ1-1; d_call: TRBD1; v_call: TRBV3-1/TRBV3-2; cdr3_aa: CASSQMGQGGEAFF; cdr3_nt: TGTGCCAGCAGCCAAATGGGACAGGGGGGAGAAGCTTTCTTT
clone_size: .; j_call: TRBJ2-3; d_call: .; v_call: TRBV11-2; cdr3_aa: CASSLGGASTDTQYF; cdr3_nt: TGTGCCAGCAGCTTGGGAGGTGCTAGCACAGATACGCAGTATTTT
clone_size: once; j_call: TRBJ2-5; d_call: .; v_call: TRBV27; cdr3_aa: CASSLTRGETQYF; cdr3_nt: TGTGCCAGCAGTTTAACCAGGGGCGAGACCCAGTACTTC
clone_size: .; j_call: TRBJ1-4; d_call: TRBD1; v_call: TRBV6-6; cdr3_aa: CASVNGDSGLFF; cdr3_nt: TGTGCCAGCGTAAATGGGGACAGTGGGCTGTTTTTT
clone_size: .; j_call: TRBJ1-1; d_call: .; v_call: TRBV12-3/TRBV12-4; cdr3_aa: CASRQGNTEAFF; cdr3_nt: TGTGCCAGCAGACAGGGGAACACTGAAGCTTTCTTT
clone_size: once; j_call: TRBJ1-1; d_call: .; v_call: TRBV6-1; cdr3_aa: CASSESGGGFKAFF; cdr3_nt: TGTGCCAGCAGTGAATCGGGGGGAGGGTTTAAAGCTTTCTTT
clone_size: .; j_call: TRBJ1-2; d_call: TRBD1; v_call: TRBV29-1; cdr3_aa: CSVGSVRQGALGGYTF; cdr3_nt: TGCAGCGTTGGATCAGTAAGGCAGGGGGCTTTAGGTGGCTACACCTTC
clone_size: .; j_call: TRBJ2-5; d_call: TRBD1; v_call: TRBV7-9; cdr3_aa: CASSPRTGVLGTQYF; cdr3_nt: TGTGCCAGCAGCCCGCGGACAGGGGTACTGGGGACCCAGTACTTC
clone_size: .; j_call: TRBJ2-7; d_call: .; v_call: TRBV2; cdr3_aa: CASTPSYEQYF; cdr3_nt: TGTGCCAGCACCCCCAGCTACGAGCAGTACTTC
clone_size: .; j_call: TRBJ2-3; d_call: .; v_call: TRBV5-1; cdr3_aa: CASNSGWPRTDTQYF; cdr3_nt: TGCGCCAGCAACTCCGGGTGGCCACGCACAGATACGCAGTATTTT
clone_size: .; j_call: TRBJ2-1; d_call: TRBD2; v_call: TRBV5-1; cdr3_aa: CASSPGTSSYNEQFF; cdr3_nt: TGCGCCAGCAGCCCCGGGACTAGCTCCTACAATGAGCAGTTCTTC
clone_size: .; j_call: TRBJ2-7; d_call: .; v_call: TRBV6-6; cdr3_aa: CASSYSQGAYEQYF; cdr3_nt: TGTGCCAGCAGTTACAGTCAGGGCGCCTACGAGCAGTACTTC
clone_size: .; j_call: TRBJ2-1; d_call: TRBD2; v_call: TRBV11-2; cdr3_aa: CASSLVPFGGGVYNEQFF; cdr3_nt: TGTGCCAGCAGCTTAGTCCCCTTTGGCGGGGGGGTCTACAATGAGCAGTTCTTC
clone_size: .; j_call: TRBJ1-3; d_call: .; v_call: TRBV7-6; cdr3_aa: CASSLGGILGGTIYF; cdr3_nt: TGTGCCAGCAGCTTAGGCGGGATCTTGGGGGGCACCATATATTTT
clone_size: .; j_call: TRBJ2-5; d_call: TRBD2; v_call: TRBV6-6; cdr3_aa: CASSSGGSGETQYF; cdr3_nt: TGTGCCAGCAGTTCAGGCGGGAGCGGGGAGACCCAGTACTTC
clone_size: .; j_call: TRBJ1-1; d_call: .; v_call: TRBV6-5; cdr3_aa: CASSERVLNTEAFF; cdr3_nt: TGTGCCAGCAGCGAGAGGGTACTGAACACTGAAGCTTTCTTT
clone_size: .; j_call: TRBJ1-1; d_call: .; v_call: TRBV12-3/TRBV12-4; cdr3_aa: CASQTRGTGEAFF; cdr3_nt: TGTGCCAGCCAAACAAGGGGGACGGGTGAAGCTTTCTTT
clone_size: once; j_call: TRBJ2-5; d_call: .; v_call: TRBV4-1; cdr3_aa: CASSQPGGPRPETQYF; cdr3_nt: TGCGCCAGCAGCCAACCTGGCGGCCCCCGCCCGGAGACCCAGTACTTC
clone_size: few; j_call: TRBJ1-1; d_call: .; v_call: TRBV6-6; cdr3_aa: CASSYDPGQGAFF; cdr3_nt: TGTGCCAGCAGTTACGACCCAGGTCAAGGAGCTTTCTTT
clone_size: .; j_call: TRBJ2-5; d_call: TRBD1; v_call: TRBV6-2/TRBV6-3; cdr3_aa: CASTPTGGETQYF; cdr3_nt: TGTGCCAGCACCCCCACAGGGGGGGAGACCCAGTACTTC
clone_size: .; j_call: TRBJ1-2; d_call: .; v_call: TRBV24-1; cdr3_aa: CATSDPSPGYTF; cdr3_nt: TGTGCCACCAGTGATCCCTCCCCTGGCTACACCTTC
clone_size: .; j_call: TRBJ2-5; d_call: TRBD2; v_call: TRBV5-6; cdr3_aa: CASSLVAGERETQYF; cdr3_nt: TGTGCCAGCAGCTTGGTGGCGGGGGAGAGGGAGACCCAGTACTTC
clone_size: .; j_call: TRBJ1-1; d_call: TRBD1; v_call: TRBV5-6; cdr3_aa: CASSFRNRGNTEAFF; cdr3_nt: TGTGCCAGCAGCTTTAGGAACAGGGGAAACACTGAAGCTTTCTTT
clone_size: .; j_call: TRBJ2-3; d_call: TRBD2; v_call: TRBV5-1; cdr3_aa: CASSSGPTGTSGGPYTDTQYF; cdr3_nt: TGCGCCAGCAGCTCGGGACCAACCGGGACTAGCGGGGGGCCATACACAGATACGCAGTATTTT
clone_size: once; j_call: TRBJ1-2; d_call: .; v_call: TRBV4-1; cdr3_aa: CASSQTEGSYSYTF; cdr3_nt: TGCGCCAGCAGCCAAACGGAGGGAAGCTATAGCTACACCTTC
clone_size: .; j_call: TRBJ1-2; d_call: .; v_call: TRBV7-8; cdr3_aa: CASSSPVGAPRYGYTF; cdr3_nt: TGTGCCAGCAGCTCCCCAGTGGGGGCTCCTCGCTATGGCTACACCTTC
clone_size: .; j_call: TRBJ1-1; d_call: .; v_call: TRBV11-2; cdr3_aa: CASSINDRMNTEAFF; cdr3_nt: TGTGCCAGCAGCATAAACGACAGGATGAACACTGAAGCTTTCTTT
clone_size: once; j_call: TRBJ2-1; d_call: TRBD2; v_call: TRBV4-2; cdr3_aa: CASSQVPSGGPNEQFF; cdr3_nt: TGTGCCAGCAGCCAAGTTCCTAGCGGGGGCCCCAATGAGCAGTTCTTC
clone_size: .; j_call: TRBJ1-6; d_call: .; v_call: TRBV15; cdr3_aa: CATSRDRAGSPLHF; cdr3_nt: TGTGCCACCAGCAGAGATCGGGCGGGTTCACCCCTCCACTTT
clone_size: few; j_call: TRBJ2-7; d_call: .; v_call: TRBV27; cdr3_aa: CASSLSRFGAEQYF; cdr3_nt: TGTGCCAGCAGTTTATCCCGGTTTGGAGCCGAGCAGTACTTC
clone_size: .; j_call: TRBJ2-3; d_call: .; v_call: TRBV25-1; cdr3_aa: CASSEFSPDTQYF; cdr3_nt: TGTGCCAGCAGTGAATTTAGTCCAGATACGCAGTATTTT
clone_size: .; j_call: TRBJ1-6; d_call: TRBD1; v_call: TRBV6-5; cdr3_aa: CASSSHDRDNSPLHF; cdr3_nt: TGTGCCAGCAGTTCCCACGACAGGGATAATTCACCCCTCCACTTT
clone_size: once; j_call: TRBJ2-7; d_call: .; v_call: TRBV2; cdr3_aa: CASSPRVVKVEQYF; cdr3_nt: TGTGCCAGCAGCCCCAGGGTAGTCAAGGTGGAGCAGTACTTC
clone_size: .; j_call: TRBJ2-2; d_call: .; v_call: TRBV7-9; cdr3_aa: CASSLVQDTGELFF; cdr3_nt: TGTGCCAGCAGCTTAGTCCAGGACACCGGGGAGCTGTTTTTT
clone_size: .; j_call: TRBJ1-1; d_call: .; v_call: TRBV9; cdr3_aa: CASSVSRNTEAFF; cdr3_nt: TGTGCCAGCAGCGTATCGAGGAACACTGAAGCTTTCTTT